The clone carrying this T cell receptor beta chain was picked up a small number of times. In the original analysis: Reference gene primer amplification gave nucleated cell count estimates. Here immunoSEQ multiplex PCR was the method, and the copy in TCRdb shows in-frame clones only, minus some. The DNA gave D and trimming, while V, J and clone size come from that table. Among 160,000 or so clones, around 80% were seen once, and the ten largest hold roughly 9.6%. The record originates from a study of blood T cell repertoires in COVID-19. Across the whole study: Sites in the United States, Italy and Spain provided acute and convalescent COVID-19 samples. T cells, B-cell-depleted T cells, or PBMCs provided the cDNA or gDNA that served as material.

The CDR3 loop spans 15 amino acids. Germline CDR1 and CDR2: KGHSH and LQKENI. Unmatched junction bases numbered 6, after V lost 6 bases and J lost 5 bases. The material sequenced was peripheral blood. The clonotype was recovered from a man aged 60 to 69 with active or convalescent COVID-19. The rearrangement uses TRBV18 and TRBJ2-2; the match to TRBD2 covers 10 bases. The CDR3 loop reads CASSPGLAETGELFF. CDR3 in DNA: TGTGCCAGCTCTCCTGGACTAGCGGAGACCGGGGAGCTGTTTTTT.